These T cell receptor beta chains were read from a single sample in a study of graft-versus-host responses after intestinal transplantation. The table came from immunoSEQ multiplex PCR; TCRdb's copy has only in-frame clones and leaves some out. The sample consists of fewer than 15,000 clones, under 80% of them appearing once. The material sequenced was ileum tissue, taken approximately 670 days after intestinal transplantation. The receptors shown here come from a human patient who received an intestinal transplant, so some T cells may come from the graft donor. Each CDR3 is given with its conserved first and last residue. The D gene is left open where the match is weak. The size field is filled for only some rows; it gives once, few, many or a size class.

d_call	cdr3_length	j_call	clone_size	v_call	cdr3_nt	cdr3_aa
TRBD1	15	TRBJ2-7	few	TRBV6-6	TGTGCCAGCAGTTACTCGGGACAGGGGGGCTACGAGCAGTACTTC	CASSYSGQGGYEQYF
-	16	TRBJ2-3	-	TRBV10-3	TGTGCCATCAGTGAGGCGGGGAGCGGAAGCACAGATACGCAGTATTTT	CAISEAGSGSTDTQYF
TRBD1	18	TRBJ2-5	-	TRBV4-1	TGCGCCAGCAGCCAAGAAGGTTTAGGGGACAGGGTAAGAGAGACCCAGTACTTC	CASSQEGLGDRVRETQYF
-	15	TRBJ2-7	-	TRBV7-2	TGTGCCAGCAGCTTAGCCAACAGGGAAGCCTACGAGCAGTACTTC	CASSLANREAYEQYF
TRBD1	14	TRBJ2-1	-	TRBV5-1	TGCGCCAGCACGTCCGCGACGCCAGGGGGTGAGCAGTTCTTC	CASTSATPGGEQFF
TRBD1	13	TRBJ1-1	-	TRBV11-2	TGTGCCAGCAGCTTGGGACAGGGGACTGAAGCTTTCTTT	CASSLGQGTEAFF
-	16	TRBJ1-3	-	TRBV30	TGTGCCTGGAGTGGACCCCCCAGGGTACCAGGAAACACCATATATTTT	CAWSGPPRVPGNTIYF
-	14	TRBJ2-7	-	TRBV5-5	TGTGCCAGCAGCTTGGTTCAGGGGACCTACGAGCAGTACTTC	CASSLVQGTYEQYF
-	12	TRBJ1-2	-	TRBV7-2	TGTGCCAGCAGCTTAGACAGGGTTGGCTACACCTTC	CASSLDRVGYTF
TRBD1	18	TRBJ2-6	-	TRBV28	TGTGCCAGCAGTTTCGGTACAGGGGGCAGCTCTGGGGCCAACGTCCTGACTTTC	CASSFGTGGSSGANVLTF
-	14	TRBJ1-2	-	TRBV29-1	TGCAGCGTTGAAAGGAGGAAGGGTAGTAATGGCTACACCTTC	CSVERRKGSNGYTF
-	16	TRBJ1-5	once	TRBV25-1	TGTGCCAGCAGTGCCAGCGGGGGAACGGGCAATCAGCCCCAGCATTTT	CASSASGGTGNQPQHF
TRBD2	16	TRBJ2-5	-	TRBV4-1	TGCGCCAGCAGCCAAGGAACTAGCGGGGGGATAAAGACCCAGTACTTC	CASSQGTSGGIKTQYF
-	15	TRBJ1-1	few	TRBV5-8	TGTGCCAGCAGCCTGAACAGACCAACCAGGATTGAAGCTTTCTTT	CASSLNRPTRIEAFF
TRBD1	15	TRBJ1-2	-	TRBV7-9	TGTGCCAGCAGCTCGTCCCGGGACAGGAACTATGGCTACACCTTC	CASSSSRDRNYGYTF
TRBD1	15	TRBJ2-7	-	TRBV4-3	TGCGCCAGCAGCGTAGCTACAGGGGAAGCGCACGAGCAGTACTTC	CASSVATGEAHEQYF
-	15	TRBJ2-6	few	TRBV7-2	TGTGCCAGCAGCCCACTAGGGTCAGGGGCCAACGTCCTGACTTTC	CASSPLGSGANVLTF
TRBD1	15	TRBJ2-7	few	TRBV7-2	TGTGCCAGCAGCCTCATACCTGGGACAGTTTACGAGCAGTACTTC	CASSLIPGTVYEQYF
TRBD2	15	TRBJ2-7	-	TRBV4-3	TGCGCCAGCAGCCAAGGACTAGCGGACTCCTACGAGCAGTACTTC	CASSQGLADSYEQYF
TRBD1	15	TRBJ2-2	-	TRBV29-1	TGCAGCGTAGATCCCCAGGGGGCGGGCACCGGGGAGCTGTTTTTT	CSVDPQGAGTGELFF
TRBD2	16	TRBJ2-2	-	TRBV4-1	TGCGCCAGCAGCCAAGTTAGCGGGCCAAGGACCGGGGAGCTGTTTTTT	CASSQVSGPRTGELFF
-	16	TRBJ2-1	few	TRBV4-3	TGCGCCAGCAGCCAAGATTGGGACCGGGGGTCGAGTGAGCAGTTCTTC	CASSQDWDRGSSEQFF
TRBD2	16	TRBJ2-2	-	TRBV5-5	TGTGCCAGCAGCTTGGAAGGGCGGGGGGGCACCGGGGAGCTGTTTTTT	CASSLEGRGGTGELFF
TRBD2	16	TRBJ2-5	few	TRBV11-2	TGTGCCAGCAGCTTGGATCTGCGGGGGGGCCGAGAGACCCAGTACTTC	CASSLDLRGGRETQYF
-	18	TRBJ2-2	-	TRBV7-2	TGTGCCAGCAGCTTAAAAACGGTTTACAGGGATGGGACCGGGGAGCTGTTTTTT	CASSLKTVYRDGTGELFF
-	17	TRBJ1-1	-	TRBV18	TGTGCCAGCTCACCTCGGGGGGCTTGGACCATGAACACTGAAGCTTTCTTT	CASSPRGAWTMNTEAFF
TRBD2	17	TRBJ2-1	few	TRBV4-3	TGCGCCAGCAGCCGTTTCGACGGGGGGGGATCCCACAATGAGCAGTTCTTC	CASSRFDGGGSHNEQFF
-	12	TRBJ1-5	-	TRBV6-1	TGTGCCAGCAGGGGGGGGAATCAGCCCCAGCATTTT	CASRGGNQPQHF
TRBD1	16	TRBJ1-2	few	TRBV5-1	TGCGCCAGCAGCTTGGACAGGGGAACCGCTAACTATGGCTACACCTTC	CASSLDRGTANYGYTF
-	12	TRBJ2-7	-	TRBV29-1	TGCAGCGTTAGGGGGGGTCCCTACGAGCAGTACTTC	CSVRGGPYEQYF
-	15	TRBJ2-7	-	TRBV5-6	TGTGCCAGCAGCTTGGCAGGCGGGGAAATGGGAGGGCAGTACTTC	CASSLAGGEMGGQYF
-	14	TRBJ2-3	-	TRBV29-1	TGCAGCGTTGAATTAGTAGAGGGGGCAGATACGCAGTATTTT	CSVELVEGADTQYF
TRBD1	15	TRBJ2-5	-	TRBV4-1	TGCGCCAGCAGCCAAGAGGGGACAGGGCTAGGGGAGCAGTACTTC	CASSQEGTGLGEQYF
-	12	TRBJ2-7	-	TRBV10-3	TGTGCCATCAGTAACGTAGCCTACGAGCAGTACTTC	CAISNVAYEQYF
TRBD1	17	TRBJ2-7	-	TRBV4-1	TGCGCCAGCAGCCCCTCGGGACTGGGACAGGGAGCCTACGAGCAGTACTTC	CASSPSGLGQGAYEQYF
-	13	TRBJ1-2	-	TRBV30	TGTGCCTCCCGACGGGGGGCGCAGGGTGGCTACACCTTC	CASRRGAQGGYTF
-	13	TRBJ2-3	-	TRBV4-3	TGCGCCAGCAGCCAAACGGGTACAGATACGCAGTATTTT	CASSQTGTDTQYF
TRBD1	17	TRBJ2-7	few	TRBV19	TGTGCCAGTCCAGATGGGCTAATGGGACAGGGAGTCCACGAGCAGTACTTC	CASPDGLMGQGVHEQYF
TRBD2	14	TRBJ2-3	-	TRBV5-1	TGCGCCAGCAGTGAAGCGGGAAGCACAGATACGCAGTATTTT	CASSEAGSTDTQYF
TRBD2	14	TRBJ2-7	few	TRBV6-5	TGTGCCAGCAACCCTAGCGGGGGCGCCTACGAGCAGTACTTC	CASNPSGGAYEQYF
TRBD1	15	TRBJ1-2	few	TRBV6-6	TGTGCCAGCAGTTACACCCGGGACAGGGTATATGGCTACACCTTC	CASSYTRDRVYGYTF